This T cell receptor (beta chain) was retrieved from a study of cytomegalovirus exposure and HLA in healthy donors listed by TCRdb under 2017. About the full investigation: According to an earlier analysis of 587 of the donors, about 179 million T cells yielded 117 million unique TCR beta sequences and about 300 Gb of sequence data. An early release that covered fewer than 800 HLA-typed donors contained approximately 290 gigabases of sequencing data and 80 million or so unique TCR sequences. Among the roughly 430 genotyped donors, approximately 77% belonged to the genetic ancestry cluster associated with self-reported Caucasian donors. The study aimed to test whether cataloging public T cell receptors could reveal signatures of past pathogen exposure. The study used immunosequencing to profile the T cell repertoires of approximately 650 subjects and linked those repertoires to cytomegalovirus serostatus. A separate validation cohort of roughly 120 different subjects was used in addition to the roughly 670-subject first cohort. The study combined high-throughput TCR immunosequencing, statistical association of individual TCRs with disease status, and machine learning to predict cytomegalovirus infection status. A later analysis re-examined previously published TCR beta repertoires from 600 to 700 donors and added high-resolution HLA genotyping to investigate patterns of TCR occurrence. The later analysis used no new phenotypic data to find candidate immune exposures, relying instead on TCR beta sequences and their occurrence across donors. In an earlier analysis of more than 550 of the donors, high-throughput TCR beta sequencing was used to judge whether each TCR beta V gene segment behaved as functional or pseudogenic. Alongside the repertoire data, information on donor age, sex, ethnicity and CMV serostatus was compiled. A later genetic analysis took genome-wide SNP genotypes for about 55% of the roughly 670 donors and used that subset as a discovery cohort. Every repertoire in the discovery cohort had been generated on one and the same sequencing platform. HLA typing covered class I and class II loci at four-digit resolution. The number of typed donors differed by locus: about 629-630 for A, B, C, DRB1 and DQB1; about 520 for DQA1; 606 for DPA1; and some 450 for DPB1. Because of strong linkage in the cohort, a few DR-DQ haplotypes were treated as single units for association and clustering. Across around 400 genotyped donors of the cohort, an average of about 240,000 unique TCR beta nucleotide sequences per donor were sequenced, and roughly 18% of those sequences were non-productive. Summary of the overall study and its limitations: In a later analysis, HLA-associated TCR beta chains were found to be more clonally expanded and to have lower generation probabilities than equally common non-associated chains. Strong co-occurrence of HLA alleles, especially DR and DQ, made assigning TCR associations to individual alleles difficult. Roughly uniform sequencing depth across donors was assumed in presence/absence analyses, although this assumption may not hold. Broadly in line with IMGT annotations, most TCR beta V segments showed up in productive rearrangements about 87% or about 30% of the time in an earlier analysis of several hundred of the donors. At a false discovery rate of 0.05, a later analysis linked around 17,000 TCR beta sequences to specific HLA alleles. A later analysis found that most CMV-associated TCR beta chains appeared HLA-restricted, with HLA associations seemingly driven largely by CMV exposure. Compared with the roughly 720-donor mean, donors in an Asian-associated ancestry cluster had fewer N-insertions in productive TCRs, according to a later genetic analysis. For the cohort, immune exposure information was limited to CMV serostatus. In a later analysis, the rate of TCR association differed among HLA loci, with DRB1 alleles having the most associated TCRs and HLA-C alleles having the fewest. In both the original and validation cohorts, the classifier was reported to diagnose cytomegalovirus status with high specificity and sensitivity. A further reported finding was that TCR beta sequences accurately predicted the HLA-A and HLA-B alleles for most subjects in the first cohort. In the study, some 160 TCR beta chains were listed as associated with cytomegalovirus. A group of highly shared sequence variants was considered likely to be a technical artifact of the sequencing pipeline. Because HLA typing was missing for some donors at each locus, association tests included only the typed subset. In a later genetic analysis, a missense DCLRE1C variant was associated with V-gene and J-gene trimming of TCR beta chains, and the association was replicated in an independent cohort. Because counts were too low, seventeen rarely observed V segments, including chromosome 9 orphons, were left out of the earlier analysis of 500 to 650 of the donors. According to a later analysis, parvovirus B19, influenza, CMV and Epstein-Barr virus appeared linked to several top co-occurrence clusters. The authors suggested that the approach could potentially be extended to other disease states and immunological phenotypes. Across donors, most TCR sequences were observed very rarely, whereas some public TCRs were present in many individuals. In vitro tests confirmed that a few of the cytomegalovirus-associated TCR beta chains recognize cytomegalovirus antigens. Correlated functional status among segregating V segments might reflect linkage disequilibrium, but an unknown experimental factor could not be ruled out. This cohort had only TCR beta chains sequenced, and the lack of alpha or paired-chain data limited which features could be detected. Some IMGT-functional V segments, including TRBV6-2 and TRBV6-3, could not be told apart with the 87-base-pair reads, so those segments were excluded.

Libraries were constructed by the immunoSEQ multiplex PCR assay. A mixture of 60 forward primers for TCR Vbeta segments and 13 reverse primers for TCR Jbeta segments was used in the multiplex PCR. The CDR3 region of rearranged TCR beta genes was amplified from genomic DNA by a multiplex PCR assay. Amplified TCR beta libraries were sequenced as 87-base-pair reads on the Illumina HiSeq System. Regarding the original processing steps: Across the 700 or so repertoires, a later analysis counted roughly 84 million unique TCR beta chains, roughly 11 million of which were shared by at least two donors. To remove PCR and sequencing errors, raw reads were error-corrected and collapsed into unique sequences using a nearest-neighbor algorithm that merged closely related sequences. CDR3 sequences were aligned to IMGT reference sequences to assign V, D and J gene segments. For a sequence to be retained, a match of at least six nucleotides was required to both a V gene segment and a J gene segment. Rearrangements were called productive when the CDR3 lacked stop codons and stayed in frame with V and J; all others were non-productive. CDR3 was defined by IMGT convention, running from the second conserved V-encoded cysteine to the conserved J-encoded phenylalanine. Sequences without an unambiguous match to a single V gene segment were excluded from the earlier analysis of approximately 560 of the donors. An earlier analysis of 587 of the donors called V segments functional above 56.7% productive rearrangements and segregating when the between-donor standard deviation exceeded 5%. A statistical classification framework was built to diagnose cytomegalovirus status from the catalog of TCR beta chain sequences. In a later analysis, V and J genes were assigned by comparing TCR nucleotide sequences against IMGT/GENE-DB human TR gene sequences. In a later analysis, CDR3 sequences and most-parsimonious VDJ recombination scenarios were assigned using the TCRdist pipeline. In a later analysis, each TCR beta chain was defined by its CDR3 amino acid sequence together with its V-gene family, and reads without a unique V-gene family were excluded. In a later analysis, fewer than 600 highly shared, low-generation-probability nucleotide sequences were removed to address suspected cross-contamination and a sequencing artifact. A later analysis calculated a clonal expansion index for each public chain from normalized within-repertoire ranks of inferred template counts. A later analysis computed generation probabilities with a VDJ recombination model fitted to out-of-frame rearrangements, and checked the results against IGoR. A later analysis scored TCR-TCR, TCR-HLA and TCR-CMV co-occurrence with hypergeometric tests, applying a repertoire-size bias correction to TCR pairs. In a later analysis, false discovery rates were estimated by permuting HLA or CMV assignments 20 times. In a later analysis, co-occurring TCRs were grouped using DBSCAN, with TCRdist sequence similarity added in when clustering inside HLA-allele-positive subsets. For co-occurrence clustering, repertoires with fewer than 30,000 or more than 120,000 public chains were excluded, along with a handful of repertoires with anomalous nucleotide sharing. This immuneACCESS table, as held by TCRdb, lists in-frame sequences with V and J called but not all clones. Of the missing ones, under half trace to an unresolved V gene in checked studies; the others have no known cause. The V and J calls and clone size come from that table; D and trimming were worked out from the DNA. Counted in this sample were more than 95,000 clones; around 72% of them appeared once. Approximately 9.6% of the sample belongs to the ten largest clones.

As regards this clone: It has no known antigen specificity. No quality values exist for individual bases; no much larger clone is one base distant.

Sequences GTSNPN (CDR1) and SVGIG (CDR2) are obtained from the germline V gene (reference sequence). Trimming at the junction amounts to 2 bases on V and 5 bases on J, and the germline ends lie 13 bases apart. From its cysteine to its phenylalanine, the CDR3 spans 14 amino acids. The read is trimmed to its CDR3 DNA, 42 bases read in frame from base 1. In total, roughly 710 healthy bone marrow donors made up the cohort. At the time of sampling, all cohort members were nominally healthy, though unrecorded immune exposures were likely present. The donor tested CMV seropositive, placing the donor among the 289 seropositive members of the cohort. A peripheral blood sample was collected from each donor, and TCR beta sequencing was performed on peripheral blood mononuclear cells. Genomic DNA was extracted from the blood cell samples with the Qiagen DNeasy Blood Extraction Kit.

Source material: PBMCs. This receptor was taken from a woman aged 45-65 years in good health and CMV-seropositive. The V and J genes are TRBV30 and TRBJ1-5; a tentative D call is TRBD1 (6 bases match). This receptor has the CDR3 CAWSLDRSDQPQHF. The DNA is as follows: TGTGCCTGGAGTTTAGACAGGTCGGATCAGCCCCAGCATTTT.